The T cell receptor (beta chain) described here comes from a study of blood T cell repertoires in COVID-19. Study-wide background: T cells, B-cell-depleted T cells, or PBMCs provided the cDNA or gDNA that served as material.

Participants were placed into cohorts based on the clinical history they reported. The assay was immunoSEQ multiplex PCR, and TCRdb's table has in-frame clones only and misses some. The repertoire holds some 300,000 clones, around 90% seen once, with about 1.7% in the top ten. The sequence was collected from a woman between 40 and 55 years old who had recovered from COVID-19. Sequencing was carried out using PBMCs or T cells enriched from blood (not recorded which).

The CDR3: CASSITPGQGTGELFF. In nucleotides, the CDR3 is TGTGCCAGCAGCATAACACCGGGACAGGGCACCGGGGAGCTGTTTTTT. The chain links TRBV11-2 to TRBJ2-2, with 9 bases fitting TRBD1. J gave up 4 bases and V 5 bases, and 8 bases lay outside the gene matches. CDR1 and CDR2 from the germline V gene are SGHAT and FQNNGV. There are 16 residues in the CDR3. Combining the CDR3 with reference TRBV11-2 and TRBJ2-2 gives the whole variable domain EAGVAQSPRYKIIEKRQSVAFWCNPISGHATLYWYQQILGQGPKLLIQFQNNGVVDDSQLPKDRFSAERLKGVDSTLKIQPAKLEDSAVYLCASSITPGQGTGELFFGEGSRLTVL.